The clone carrying this T cell receptor beta chain came up many times. The antigen is not known. Incorporated into the TCR beta cDNA libraries were unique molecular identifiers, which served to reduce PCR and sequencing biases. In TCRdb, the PCR reads were re-called with MiXCR into one record per CDR3 protein. The table includes more than 450,000 distinct CDR3 sequences, less than 40% detected once. This record belongs to a study of post-analysis software for immune sequencing data. Whole-study findings and limits: Controls showed lower frequencies than patients for several TRBV segments, and TRBV5-6, TRBV5-1 and TRBV20-1 were among these. A significant reduction in normalized Chao1 diversity was observed in multiple sclerosis patients versus controls.

Germline V gene lookup returns CDR1 SQVTM and CDR2 ANQGSEA. The V end lost 6 bases, the J end lost 0 bases, and 18 bases lay between the germline ends. The CDR3 loop spans 15 amino acids. The chain combines TRBV29-1 with TRBJ2-7; D is perhaps TRBD1 (6 bases). This receptor was taken from a girl aged 2-17 years with multiple sclerosis. The source material was blood. The CDR3 DNA reads TGCAGCGTGTCACTTCAGACAGGAAGCTCCTACGAGCAGTACTTC. Its protein is CSVSLQTGSSYEQYF.